The sequence of this T cell receptor beta chain was determined in a study of blood T cell repertoires in COVID-19. Overall study: The origin of the acute and convalescent COVID-19 samples was the United States, Italy and Spain. Sources were T cells, B-cell-depleted T cells, or PBMCs; the material itself was cDNA or gDNA.

Sequencing was performed with immunoSEQ multiplex PCR; in TCRdb, only in-frame clones are kept and a portion is missing. This table holds 20,000 or so clones, more than 85% found once. The CDR3 has 14 residues. With 3 bases clipped from V and 7 bases from J, the junction kept 6 bases outside the gene matches. CDR1 is ENHRY and CDR2 is SYGVKD in the germline V gene. The receptor was derived from a woman aged 70-85 years with active COVID-19. V is TRBV10-3 and J is TRBJ1-5; 7 bases agree with TRBD1. The specimen sequenced was peripheral blood. The DNA for the CDR3 is TGTGCCATCAGTGATCGACAGGGCGGACAGCCCCAGCATTTT. It is translated as CAISDRQGGQPQHF.